One T cell receptor (beta chain) is described in this entry. This sample was taken from a study of blood T cell repertoires in COVID-19. In the study overall: The study drew acute and convalescent COVID-19 samples from the United States, Italy and Spain. PBMCs, B-cell-depleted T cells, or T cells provided the cDNA or gDNA that made up the material.

The trim removed 3 bases at V and 0 bases at J, leaving 0 bases unmatched. The CDR3 is made up of 14 amino acids. Germline V gene lookup returns CDR1 SGHNT and CDR2 YENEEA. As handled by the study authors: Amplifying reference gene primers gave estimates of nucleated cell counts. Sequencing used immunoSEQ multiplex PCR; TCRdb keeps in-frame clones, though not all of them. V and J calls plus clone size are reproduced from that table; the DNA served to infer D and trimming. Of about 91,000 clones listed, more than 75% are singletons. The sequence was obtained from a woman aged 80 or over with active COVID-19. The V gene is TRBV11-3, the J gene TRBJ2-7; 9 nucleotides line up with TRBD2. The sequenced sample was peripheral blood. The CDR3 DNA follows: TGTGCCAGCAGCTTTAGCGGGAGCTCCTACGAGCAGTACTTC. Residues: CASSFSGSSYEQYF.